This TCR beta chain was observed in a study of control samples from healthy donors and cancer patients. Trimming left V 5 bases short and J 1 base short, with 24 bases between. The CDR3 consists of 19 residues. CDR1 MNHNY and CDR2 SVGAGI come from the germline V gene (reference sequence). Here immunoSEQ multiplex PCR was the method, and the copy in TCRdb shows in-frame clones only, minus some. The sample holds around 100,000 clones, about 88% seen once. This clonotype was sampled from a woman in her 70s in good health. The sample was blood. The chain has TRBV6-6 and TRBJ1-5, with D possibly being TRBD1 (5 bases). As DNA, the CDR3 is TGTGCCAGCAGTCCCGGATCTCCGGGGGTCTCTGGGAGCAATCAGCCCCAGCATTTT. Translating gives CASSPGSPGVSGSNQPQHF.